Listed below are T cell receptor beta chains from one sample, sequenced in a study of technical replicates of blood from several donors. TCRdb keeps only in-frame clones here, not all; method: immunoSEQ multiplex PCR. Found here are tens of thousands of clones, 91% of them singletons; the top ten hold 0.37%. Material for sequencing was T cells isolated from PBMCs. Every receptor here comes from a human donor in good health. Some clones in this sample may be carry-over from other donors' samples. Each CDR3 is given with its conserved first and last residue. The order of the fields is V gene, clone size, J gene, D gene, CDR3 DNA, CDR3 protein. The D gene is left open where the match is weak. Size is omitted from some rows. Given values are once, few, many or a class for expanded clones.

V gene: TRBV28
clone size: .
J gene: TRBJ2-3
D gene: TRBD2
CDR3 DNA: TGTGCCAGCAGTTTATCGGCGGGAGGGCCAGATACGCAGTATTTT
CDR3 protein: CASSLSAGGPDTQYF

V gene: TRBV13
clone size: .
J gene: TRBJ1-1
D gene: .
CDR3 DNA: TGTGCCAGCAGATTGAGGATATCTTACACTGAAGCTTTCTTT
CDR3 protein: CASRLRISYTEAFF

V gene: TRBV6-6
clone size: .
J gene: TRBJ2-5
D gene: .
CDR3 DNA: TGTGCCAGCTCACCAGGTCTGCAAGAGACCCAGTACTTC
CDR3 protein: CASSPGLQETQYF

V gene: TRBV7-2
clone size: .
J gene: TRBJ2-7
D gene: TRBD2
CDR3 DNA: TGTGCCAGCACCCTGACTAGCGGGGGTTCCTACGAGCAGTACTTC
CDR3 protein: CASTLTSGGSYEQYF

V gene: TRBV30
clone size: .
J gene: TRBJ1-5
D gene: .
CDR3 DNA: TGTGCCTGGAGTGTATCAGATCAGCCCCAGCATTTT
CDR3 protein: CAWSVSDQPQHF

V gene: TRBV12-5
clone size: .
J gene: TRBJ1-6
D gene: .
CDR3 DNA: TGTGCTAGTGGTTTGCCGTATAATTCACCCCTCCACTTT
CDR3 protein: CASGLPYNSPLHF

V gene: TRBV4-1
clone size: .
J gene: TRBJ1-3
D gene: .
CDR3 DNA: TGCGCCAGCAGCCAAGTCGCAGGGGCTGGAAACACCATATATTTT
CDR3 protein: CASSQVAGAGNTIYF

V gene: TRBV7-8
clone size: .
J gene: TRBJ2-5
D gene: .
CDR3 DNA: TGTGCCAGCAGCTTAGTGGAGGGGAATAGGGAGACCCAGTACTTC
CDR3 protein: CASSLVEGNRETQYF

V gene: TRBV4-1
clone size: .
J gene: TRBJ1-2
D gene: .
CDR3 DNA: TGCGCCAGCAGCCAAGATTCTAGTGTTAGACGCTACACCTTC
CDR3 protein: CASSQDSSVRRYTF

V gene: TRBV10-1
clone size: .
J gene: TRBJ2-2
D gene: .
CDR3 DNA: TGCGCCAGCAGACGTGGAGAGACCGGGGAGCTGTTTTTT
CDR3 protein: CASRRGETGELFF

V gene: TRBV25-1
clone size: .
J gene: TRBJ2-7
D gene: TRBD1
CDR3 DNA: TGTGCCAGCAGTGAATCTACCGGGACAGGGTATTACGAGCAGTACTTC
CDR3 protein: CASSESTGTGYYEQYF

V gene: TRBV30
clone size: .
J gene: TRBJ1-6
D gene: .
CDR3 DNA: TGTGCCTGGAGTGGCAGGGCCAATTCACCCCTCCACTTT
CDR3 protein: CAWSGRANSPLHF

V gene: TRBV11-2
clone size: .
J gene: TRBJ2-7
D gene: TRBD1
CDR3 DNA: TGTGCCAGCAGCTTAGTTAGGGGACAGGGGGAATACGAGCAGTACTTC
CDR3 protein: CASSLVRGQGEYEQYF

V gene: TRBV4-1
clone size: .
J gene: TRBJ1-5
D gene: TRBD1
CDR3 DNA: TGCGCCAGCAGCCACGGACAGGCTAGCAATCAGCCCCAGCATTTT
CDR3 protein: CASSHGQASNQPQHF

V gene: TRBV5-1
clone size: .
J gene: TRBJ1-1
D gene: TRBD1
CDR3 DNA: TGCGCCAGCAGCTTGGGAGCAGGGGGTAGGGCTGAAGCTTTCTTT
CDR3 protein: CASSLGAGGRAEAFF

V gene: TRBV5-1
clone size: .
J gene: TRBJ2-7
D gene: TRBD1
CDR3 DNA: TGCGCCAGCAGCTGGGGGACAGGGGCCGCCTACGAGCAGTACTTC
CDR3 protein: CASSWGTGAAYEQYF

V gene: TRBV28
clone size: .
J gene: TRBJ1-3
D gene: TRBD1
CDR3 DNA: TGTGCCAGCAGTGGACAGGGGATCTCTGGAAACACCATATATTTT
CDR3 protein: CASSGQGISGNTIYF

V gene: TRBV5-1
clone size: .
J gene: TRBJ1-6
D gene: TRBD1
CDR3 DNA: TGCGCCAGCAGCGCCGACAGGGGCAACTCACCCCTCCACTTT
CDR3 protein: CASSADRGNSPLHF

V gene: TRBV28
clone size: .
J gene: TRBJ2-1
D gene: .
CDR3 DNA: TGTGCCAGCAGGGGGAACCTCCAGCTAGCTGACATCCTCGGCGATGAGCAGTTCTTC
CDR3 protein: CASRGNLQLADILGDEQFF

V gene: TRBV15
clone size: .
J gene: TRBJ2-3
D gene: .
CDR3 DNA: TGTGCCACCAGCAGATTCGGGGTAGTTGCCAGTAGCACAGATACGCAGTATTTT
CDR3 protein: CATSRFGVVASSTDTQYF

V gene: TRBV19
clone size: few
J gene: TRBJ1-2
D gene: .
CDR3 DNA: TGTGCCAGTAGTATAAGTAGGGGCAACTATGGCTACACCTTC
CDR3 protein: CASSISRGNYGYTF

V gene: TRBV5-1
clone size: .
J gene: TRBJ2-3
D gene: TRBD1
CDR3 DNA: TGCGCCAGCAGGGTAACAGGGGGTTCGAGCACAGATACGCAGTATTTT
CDR3 protein: CASRVTGGSSTDTQYF

V gene: TRBV10-1
clone size: .
J gene: TRBJ2-7
D gene: TRBD2
CDR3 DNA: TGCGCCAGCACCCCGGCAGCGGGAAGCGAGCAGTACTTC
CDR3 protein: CASTPAAGSEQYF

V gene: TRBV4-1
clone size: .
J gene: TRBJ1-1
D gene: .
CDR3 DNA: TGCGCCAGCAGCTTCACAAGTAACACTGAAGCTTTCTTT
CDR3 protein: CASSFTSNTEAFF

V gene: TRBV6-1
clone size: .
J gene: TRBJ2-1
D gene: .
CDR3 DNA: TGTGCCAGCAGTGCAAAGACTAGGAGGGACTACAATGAGCAGTTCTTC
CDR3 protein: CASSAKTRRDYNEQFF

V gene: TRBV29-1
clone size: .
J gene: TRBJ1-5
D gene: .
CDR3 DNA: TGCAGCGTCCGCAGGGAATCCAACCAGCCCCAGCATTTT
CDR3 protein: CSVRRESNQPQHF

V gene: TRBV15
clone size: .
J gene: TRBJ2-7
D gene: TRBD2
CDR3 DNA: TGTGCCACCAGCAGAGATAGCGGGAGTGGGCGCGAGCAGTACTTC
CDR3 protein: CATSRDSGSGREQYF

V gene: TRBV7-9
clone size: .
J gene: TRBJ1-1
D gene: TRBD1
CDR3 DNA: TGTGCCAGCAGCCCCCCGGGACAGGGGGCCTTGAACACTGAAGCTTTCTTT
CDR3 protein: CASSPPGQGALNTEAFF

V gene: TRBV5-1
clone size: .
J gene: TRBJ2-7
D gene: .
CDR3 DNA: TGCGCCAGCAGCATAGGGGGGGCGTTAGGGCACGAGCAGTACTTC
CDR3 protein: CASSIGGALGHEQYF

V gene: TRBV11-2
clone size: .
J gene: TRBJ2-6
D gene: .
CDR3 DNA: TGTGCCAGCAGCTTAGATCGAGGGGGCTCTGGGGCCAACGTCCTGACTTTC
CDR3 protein: CASSLDRGGSGANVLTF

V gene: TRBV6-5
clone size: .
J gene: TRBJ1-2
D gene: TRBD1
CDR3 DNA: TGTGCCAGCAGTCGCACAAACAGGGGGCTCTATGGCTACACCTTC
CDR3 protein: CASSRTNRGLYGYTF

V gene: TRBV7-9
clone size: .
J gene: TRBJ1-2
D gene: .
CDR3 DNA: TGTGCCAGCAGCTTGTCTCAGGACAAGGACTACACCTTC
CDR3 protein: CASSLSQDKDYTF

V gene: TRBV27
clone size: .
J gene: TRBJ2-1
D gene: .
CDR3 DNA: TGTGCCAGCACCCCGACAGGCAACTTATACAATGAGCAGTTCTTC
CDR3 protein: CASTPTGNLYNEQFF

V gene: TRBV6-5
clone size: .
J gene: TRBJ1-5
D gene: .
CDR3 DNA: TGTGCCACACGGGCAGGGAGCAATCAGCCCCAGCATTTT
CDR3 protein: CATRAGSNQPQHF

V gene: TRBV27
clone size: .
J gene: TRBJ2-7
D gene: TRBD2
CDR3 DNA: TGTGCCAGCCACCCGGGACTAGCGGGACCTCTTTCAACCTACGAGCAGTACTTC
CDR3 protein: CASHPGLAGPLSTYEQYF

V gene: TRBV6-4
clone size: once
J gene: TRBJ2-7
D gene: .
CDR3 DNA: TGTGCCAGCCGCTACAGGGAGAACTCCTACGAGCAGTACTTC
CDR3 protein: CASRYRENSYEQYF

V gene: TRBV15
clone size: .
J gene: TRBJ1-5
D gene: .
CDR3 DNA: TGTGCCACCAGCAGAGATATCAGTAATACCAATCAGCCCCAGCATTTT
CDR3 protein: CATSRDISNTNQPQHF

V gene: TRBV19
clone size: .
J gene: TRBJ1-1
D gene: .
CDR3 DNA: TGTGCCAGTACCCTAGGAGGGGGGGGAACTGAAGCTTTCTTT
CDR3 protein: CASTLGGGGTEAFF

V gene: TRBV4-1
clone size: .
J gene: TRBJ2-3
D gene: TRBD2
CDR3 DNA: TGCGCCAGCAGCCGATTGGGACTAACGACTGACACAGATACGCAGTATTTT
CDR3 protein: CASSRLGLTTDTDTQYF

V gene: TRBV5-1
clone size: .
J gene: TRBJ2-7
D gene: TRBD2
CDR3 DNA: TGCGCCAGCACCATGCGGGGGGACTCCTACGAGCAGTACTTC
CDR3 protein: CASTMRGDSYEQYF

V gene: TRBV5-1
clone size: .
J gene: TRBJ2-1
D gene: TRBD2
CDR3 DNA: TGCGCCAGCGGGACTAGCGGGAGGAATGAGCAGTTCTTC
CDR3 protein: CASGTSGRNEQFF

V gene: TRBV19
clone size: .
J gene: TRBJ1-1
D gene: .
CDR3 DNA: TGTGCCAGTAGTATGGGTGGACTCTACACTGAAGCTTTCTTT
CDR3 protein: CASSMGGLYTEAFF

V gene: TRBV7-9
clone size: .
J gene: TRBJ2-7
D gene: .
CDR3 DNA: TGTGCCAGCACCACAGCGGGCTCCTACGAGCAGTACTTC
CDR3 protein: CASTTAGSYEQYF

V gene: TRBV4-1
clone size: .
J gene: TRBJ1-1
D gene: .
CDR3 DNA: TGCGCCAGCAGCCAAAGGCGCGAGGAATTGGAAGCTTTCTTT
CDR3 protein: CASSQRREELEAFF

V gene: TRBV27
clone size: .
J gene: TRBJ2-7
D gene: TRBD1
CDR3 DNA: TGTGCCAGCAGTCCGACAGGGGCTGGCGAGCAGTACTTC
CDR3 protein: CASSPTGAGEQYF

V gene: TRBV30
clone size: .
J gene: TRBJ1-2
D gene: TRBD1
CDR3 DNA: TGTGCCTGGAGGGGACCACAGGGGGCGAACTATGGCTACACCTTC
CDR3 protein: CAWRGPQGANYGYTF